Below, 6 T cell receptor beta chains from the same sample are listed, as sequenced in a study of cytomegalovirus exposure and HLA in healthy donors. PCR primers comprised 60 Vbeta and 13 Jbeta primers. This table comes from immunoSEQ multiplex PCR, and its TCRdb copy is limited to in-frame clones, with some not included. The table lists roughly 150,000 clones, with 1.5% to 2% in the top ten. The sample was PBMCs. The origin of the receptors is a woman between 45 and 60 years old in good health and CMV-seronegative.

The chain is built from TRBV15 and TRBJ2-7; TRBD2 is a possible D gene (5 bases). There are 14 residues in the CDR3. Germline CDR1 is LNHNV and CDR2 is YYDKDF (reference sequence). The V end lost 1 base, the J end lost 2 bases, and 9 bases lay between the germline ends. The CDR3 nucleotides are TGTGCCACCAGCAGAGTAACGACTACCTACGAGCAGTACTTC. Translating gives CATSRVTTTYEQYF.

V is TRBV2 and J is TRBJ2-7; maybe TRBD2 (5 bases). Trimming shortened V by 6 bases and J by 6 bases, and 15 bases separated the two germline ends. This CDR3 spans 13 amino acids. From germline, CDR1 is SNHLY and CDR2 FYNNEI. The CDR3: CASRGSLRGEQYF. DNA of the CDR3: TGTGCCAGCAGGGGGAGCCTACGGGGCGAGCAGTACTTC.

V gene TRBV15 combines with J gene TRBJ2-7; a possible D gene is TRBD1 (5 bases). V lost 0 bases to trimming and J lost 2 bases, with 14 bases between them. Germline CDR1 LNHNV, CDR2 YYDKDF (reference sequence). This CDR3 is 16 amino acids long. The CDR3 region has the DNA TGTGCCACCAGCAGAGATCTCCAGGGTGCAACCTACGAGCAGTACTTC. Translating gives CATSRDLQGATYEQYF.

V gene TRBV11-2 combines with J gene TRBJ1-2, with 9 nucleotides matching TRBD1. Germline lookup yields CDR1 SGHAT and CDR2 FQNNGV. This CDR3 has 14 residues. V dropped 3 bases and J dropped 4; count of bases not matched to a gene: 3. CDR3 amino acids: CASSLDRGPYGYTF. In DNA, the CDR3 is TGTGCCAGCAGCTTGGACAGGGGTCCCTATGGCTACACCTTC.

The CDR3 spells CASSLGQGSYNEQFF. Written as DNA, the CDR3 is TGTGCCAGCAGCCTGGGACAGGGATCCTACAATGAGCAGTTCTTC. This rearrangement joins TRBV11-3 to TRBJ2-1; 9 nucleotides agree with TRBD1. The germline CDR1 and CDR2 sequences are SGHNT and YENEEA. CDR3 length equals 15 residues. V dropped 5 bases and J dropped 1; count of bases not matched to a gene: 3.

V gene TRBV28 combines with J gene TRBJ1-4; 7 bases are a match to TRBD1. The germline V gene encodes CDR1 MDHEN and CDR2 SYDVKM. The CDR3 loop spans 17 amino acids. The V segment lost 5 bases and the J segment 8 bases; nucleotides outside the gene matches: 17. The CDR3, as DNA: TGTGCCAGCAGTACACGCCCCAGCCGACAGGGCGGCGAAAAACTGTTTTTT. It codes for CASSTRPSRQGGEKLFF.